This TCR beta chain stems from a study of T cell responses to AZD1222 COVID-19 vaccine. Study context: Second doses were pooled across both intervals (about 4 or about 12 weeks).

The study's findings and limits: Only after the peak T cell response were repertoires sampled. Donors were largely white British and mainly female; clonal diversity was possibly underestimated.

Trimming shortened V by 6 bases and J by 1 base, and 13 bases separated the two germline ends. Germline assignment: CDR1 MNHNY and CDR2 SVGAGI (reference sequence). This CDR3 comprises 15 residues. Generated by immunoSEQ multiplex PCR, the TCRdb table keeps only in-frame clones and is missing some. The sample comprises nearly 80,000 clones, approximately 80% of which are singletons, and roughly 21% rests with the top ten. To note about this clone: Its target is unknown.

The source was peripheral blood, collected on day 0 of AZD1222 vaccination. The receptor was derived from an adult in good health. The chain uses TRBV6-6 and TRBJ1-5; D might be TRBD1 (6 bases). The CDR3, as DNA: TGTGCCAGCAGCCCAGGGGAGGGGAGCAATCAGCCCCAGCATTTT. It codes for CASSPGEGSNQPQHF.